The source of this TCR beta chain is a study of cytomegalovirus exposure and HLA in healthy donors. The wider study: Findings of an earlier analysis included 117 million unique TCR beta sequences from some 190 million T cells.

The PCR had 60 Vbeta and 13 Jbeta primers. The assay was immunoSEQ multiplex PCR, and TCRdb's table has in-frame clones only and misses some. In the table there are about 150,000 clones, about three quarters of which are singletons. The CDR3 totals 12 residues. Germline assignment: CDR1 SQVTM and CDR2 ANQGSEA. V lost 5 bases and J lost 6; bases outside the gene matches: 7. Findings and caveats of the study: In the analysis, some V segments, TRBV6-2 and TRBV6-3 included, were excluded as indistinguishable. V- and J-gene trimming of TCR beta was linked (in a later analysis) to a missense DCLRE1C variant. Donors were assumed by presence/absence analyses to have roughly uniform sequencing depth.

Comments on this clone: Its antigen remains unidentified.

The rearrangement uses TRBV29-1 and TRBJ2-7; the match to TRBD2 covers 7 bases. The specimen was PBMCs. This TCR was sampled from a man between 35 and 55 years old in good health and CMV-seropositive. For the CDR3, the DNA is TGCAGCGTTCGCGGGGGTTCGGGCGAGCAGTACTTC. Translation gives CSVRGGSGEQYF.